This entry lists 16 T cell receptor beta chains sequenced from one sample in a study of cytotoxic CD8 clonotypes in ibrutinib-treated CLL. Assay: immunoSEQ multiplex PCR; the TCRdb copy retains only in-frame clones and omits some. This table holds about 140,000 clones, approximately 90% found once. Sequences were derived from PBMCs, sampled after 12 months of ibrutinib treatment. All receptors come from a human donor with chronic lymphocytic leukemia.

V usage is TRBV6-6 and J usage is TRBJ2-1; 7 nucleotides align to TRBD2. Germline-derived CDR1 and CDR2 are MNHNY and SVGAGI (reference sequence). J gave up 0 bases and V 6 bases, and 2 bases lay outside the gene matches. The CDR3 extends over 14 amino acids. Here the CDR3 reads CASSLAGSYNEQFF. The CDR3 region has the DNA TGTGCCAGCAGCTTAGCGGGCTCCTACAATGAGCAGTTCTTC.

The chain links TRBV5-1 to TRBJ2-5, with a tentative D call TRBD1 (5 bases). Trimming removed 0 bases from V and 0 bases from J, with 9 bases in between. CDR1 and CDR2 (germline): SGHRS, YFSETQ. CDR3 length: 15 amino acids. The CDR3 sequence: CASSLADRDQETQYF. For the CDR3, the DNA is TGCGCCAGCAGCTTGGCCGACAGAGACCAAGAGACCCAGTACTTC.

The V gene is TRBV4-1, the J gene TRBJ2-3, with TRBD2 matching over 11 bases. The CDR3 totals 15 residues. The germline V gene encodes CDR1 MGHRA and CDR2 YSYEKL. The junction had 9 bases not matched to a gene; V was cut back by 0 bases and J by 13 bases. The DNA for the CDR3 is TGCGCCAGCAGCCAAGAAGGAACTAGCGGGGGCACGGAGTATTTT. Translated: CASSQEGTSGGTEYF.

This clone was observed a handful of times. The chain recombines TRBV10-1 with TRBJ1-2; D is unresolved. Germline V CDR1 and CDR2: WNHNN, SYGVQD (reference sequence). The CDR3 contains 9 residues. V lost 6 bases to trimming and J lost 8 bases, with 4 bases between them. CDR3 nucleotide sequence: TGCGCCAGCAGGGGGGGCTACACCTTC. Its protein product is CASRGGYTF.

In DNA form, the CDR3 reads TGCGCCAGCAGCCAAGAACGGGGTTCGGCCAAAAACATTCAGTACTTC. The encoded protein is CASSQERGSAKNIQYF. This sequence joins TRBV4-1 and TRBJ2-4; possibly TRBD2 for D (5 bases). Trimming removed 0 bases at V and 1 base at J, with 10 bases between. The CDR3 consists of 16 residues. The germline gives CDR1 MGHRA, CDR2 YSYEKL.

The J gene is TRBJ1-4, the V gene TRBV7-9, with 9 bases that match TRBD1. CDR3 length: 15 amino acids. V was pared by 0 bases and J by 7 bases, with 3 bases of the junction left unmatched. CDR1 SEHNR and CDR2 FQNEAQ come from the germline V gene (reference sequence). This CDR3 reads CASSLAGTGSEKLFF. CDR3 DNA sequence: TGTGCCAGCAGCTTAGCGGGGACAGGGAGTGAAAAACTGTTTTTT. The whole variable domain, filled in from reference TRBV7-9 and TRBJ1-4, reads DTGVSQNPRHKITKRGQNVTFRCDPISEHNRLYWYRQTLGQGPEFLTYFQNEAQLEKSRLLSDRFSAERPKGSFSTLEIQRTEQGDSAMYLCASSLAGTGSEKLFFGSGTQLSVL.

The chain carries TRBV30 and TRBJ2-5, with 11 bases aligning to TRBD2. There are 16 residues in the CDR3. Germline CDR1 reads GTSNPN; CDR2 reads SVGIG (reference sequence). Trimming removed 0 bases from V and 4 bases from J; junction bases left unmatched: 7. In DNA form, the CDR3 reads TGTGCCTGGAGTGTAAAGACTAGCGGGGCCCGAGAGACCCAGTACTTC. This encodes CAWSVKTSGARETQYF.

The J gene is TRBJ1-1, the V gene TRBV5-4; unclear D gene. Per the germline V gene, CDR1 is SGHNT and CDR2 is YYREEE (reference sequence). This CDR3 spans 13 amino acids. Trimming removed 0 bases at V and 1 base at J, with 4 bases between. The CDR3 DNA is TGTGCCAGCAGCTTGGGGGGGAACACTGAAGCTTTCTTT. The encoded protein is CASSLGGNTEAFF.

The CDR3 nucleotides read TGTGCCAGCAGTTTAGGCAGGGCTAATGAAAAACTGTTTTTT. Amino acids: CASSLGRANEKLFF. The chain couples TRBV28 to TRBJ1-4, with D possibly matching TRBD1 (5 bases). V lost 2 bases, J lost 3 bases, and 7 bases lay in between. CDR1 MDHEN and CDR2 SYDVKM come from the germline V gene. The CDR3 sequence is 14 residues long.

The rearrangement links TRBV29-1 to TRBJ2-1; no clear D. CDR3 size: 10 residues. CDR1 SQVTM and CDR2 ANQGSEA come from the germline V gene. Trimming took off 4 bases at V and 12 bases at J, with 10 bases between the two ends. The chain's CDR3 is CSVVAPRQFF. The CDR3 DNA follows: TGCAGCGTTGTGGCACCGAGGCAGTTCTTC.

This clone appeared once. J is TRBJ1-1 and V is TRBV6-1; weak D call: TRBD1 (5 bases). The V gene's germline CDR1 is MNHNS and CDR2 SASEGT. Trimming stripped 4 bases from V and 5 bases from J, with 11 bases between. The CDR3 loop spans 13 amino acids. The CDR3 DNA follows: TGTGCCAGCAGTGTTACAGGAAATACTGAAGCTTTCTTT. It translates to CASSVTGNTEAFF.

The V gene is TRBV6-5, the J gene TRBJ2-7; D is perhaps TRBD1 (5 bases). This CDR3 is 13 amino acids long. V was pared by 6 bases and J by 5 bases, with 14 bases between. CDR1 is MNHEY and CDR2 is SVGAGI in the germline V gene. The chain's CDR3 is CASRQGTLHEQYF. The CDR3 DNA follows: TGTGCCAGCAGGCAGGGTACTCTCCACGAGCAGTACTTC.

The J gene is TRBJ2-3, the V gene TRBV7-9, with no clear D. Trimming pared 0 bases from V and 2 bases from J, leaving 6 bases between. The germline V gene has CDR1 SEHNR and CDR2 FQNEAQ (reference sequence). CDR3 length equals 14 residues. CDR3 sequence (DNA): TGTGCCAGCAGCTTAGCGGCAACCACAGATACGCAGTATTTT. This codes for CASSLAATTDTQYF.

V is TRBV4-3 and J is TRBJ1-2; 8 nucleotides agree with TRBD1. The V segment lost 3 bases and the J segment 6 bases; nucleotides outside the gene matches: 9. CDR1 is LGHNA and CDR2 is YSLEER in the germline V gene. The CDR3 totals 15 residues. This chain's CDR3 is CASSQTGVPGDGYTF. The CDR3 nucleotides are TGCGCCAGCAGCCAGACAGGGGTCCCGGGGGATGGCTACACCTTC.

The rearrangement joins TRBV30 to TRBJ2-1, with D possibly TRBD1 on 6 matching bases. This CDR3 has 12 residues. Germline V gene sequence: CDR1 GTSNPN, CDR2 SVGIG (reference sequence). V was clipped by 4 bases and J by 8 bases, with 12 bases between them. The CDR3 reads CAWTPGDDEQFF. Here the CDR3 DNA reads TGTGCCTGGACCCCAGGGGACGATGAGCAGTTCTTC.

A note on this clone: One end of the junction fails to match germline, which may point to a read error. The genes are TRBV7-2 and TRBJ2-7; a possible D gene is TRBD2 (5 bases). The CDR3 is 12 residues long. Looked up from germline, CDR1 is SGHTA and CDR2 is FQGNSA. CDR3 nucleotides: TGTGCCAGCAGCTTTCCGGGATCCCCACTAAACTTC. It translates to CASSFPGSPLNF.